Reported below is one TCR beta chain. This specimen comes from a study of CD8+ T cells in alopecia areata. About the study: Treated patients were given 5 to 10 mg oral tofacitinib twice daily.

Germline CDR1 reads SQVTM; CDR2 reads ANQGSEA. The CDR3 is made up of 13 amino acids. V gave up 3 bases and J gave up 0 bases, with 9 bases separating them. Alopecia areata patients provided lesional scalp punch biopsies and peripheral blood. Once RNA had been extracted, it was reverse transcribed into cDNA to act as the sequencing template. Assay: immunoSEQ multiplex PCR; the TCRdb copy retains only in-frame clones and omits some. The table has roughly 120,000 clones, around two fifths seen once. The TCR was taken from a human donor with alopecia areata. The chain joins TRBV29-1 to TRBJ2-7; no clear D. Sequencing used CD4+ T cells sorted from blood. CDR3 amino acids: CSVEIRNSYEQYF. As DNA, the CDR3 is TGCAGCGTTGAGATTCGCAACTCCTACGAGCAGTACTTC.